These 17 T cell receptor beta chains were sequenced from one sample in a study of cytomegalovirus exposure and HLA in healthy donors. Assay: immunoSEQ multiplex PCR; the TCRdb copy retains only in-frame clones and omits some. The sample shows 150,000 to 200,000 clones, roughly 83% of them seen only once. The specimen sequenced was PBMCs. The receptor set was obtained from a man aged 25 to 40 in good health and CMV-seropositive.

The V call is TRBV11-2, the J call TRBJ1-5; TRBD1 is a possible D gene (6 bases). V was shortened by 4 bases and J by 7 bases, with 14 bases between the two germline ends. This CDR3 has 14 amino acids. The germline V gene has CDR1 SGHAT and CDR2 FQNNGV. The CDR3 here is CASSSGQRGQPQHF. CDR3 nucleotide sequence: TGTGCCAGCAGCTCAGGACAGAGAGGGCAGCCCCAGCATTTT.

The chain has TRBV6-5 and TRBJ2-7, with D perhaps TRBD1 (6 bases). With 6 bases removed from V and 2 bases from J, the gap between germline ends came to 17 bases. Germline V gene sequence: CDR1 MNHEY, CDR2 SVGAGI. The CDR3 contains 15 residues. CDR3 in DNA: TGTGCCAGCAGCTACAGGACAGAGGGGGCCTACGAGCAGTACTTC. This encodes CASSYRTEGAYEQYF.

The rearrangement links TRBV11-2 to TRBJ1-1; TRBD1 matches at 9 bases. V was pared by 5 bases and J by 5 bases, with 9 bases of the junction left unmatched. CDR1 is SGHAT, CDR2 FQNNGV, per germline. This CDR3 spans 15 amino acids. The CDR3 nucleotides read TGTGCCAGCAGCCCAGGACAGGGGCGAAGGACTGAAGCTTTCTTT. This codes for CASSPGQGRRTEAFF.

The chain joins TRBV7-9 to TRBJ2-6; 9 bases match TRBD1. CDR1 is SEHNR and CDR2 is FQNEAQ in the germline V gene (reference sequence). CDR3 length: 18 amino acids. Trimming cost V 3 bases and J 0 bases; bases outside gene matches: 6. CDR3 coding DNA: TGTGCCAGCAGCTTGAGGGGGACAGGGAGCTCTGGGGCCAACGTCCTGACTTTC. Its protein is CASSLRGTGSSGANVLTF. Complete variable domain (other parts from reference TRBV7-9 and TRBJ2-6): DTGVSQNPRHKITKRGQNVTFRCDPISEHNRLYWYRQTLGQGPEFLTYFQNEAQLEKSRLLSDRFSAERPKGSFSTLEIQRTEQGDSAMYLCASSLRGTGSSGANVLTFGAGSRLTVL.

The chain joins TRBV28 to TRBJ2-3; no clear D. V was shortened by 8 bases and J by 2 bases, with 8 bases between the two germline ends. The germline gives CDR1 MDHEN, CDR2 SYDVKM. The CDR3 extends over 12 amino acids. In nucleotides, the CDR3 is TGTGCCAGCTCGAGTGTCACAGATACGCAGTATTTT. Translating gives CASSSVTDTQYF.

This chain uses TRBV25-1 with TRBJ2-5, with D perhaps TRBD2 (5 bases). The CDR3 length is 15 residues. V lost 6 bases to trimming and J lost 5 bases, with 19 bases between them. The germline V gene has CDR1 MGHDK and CDR2 SYGVNS. This CDR3 is CASSPPGRRGETQYF. CDR3 DNA sequence: TGTGCCAGCAGCCCCCCAGGCCGCCGCGGGGAGACCCAGTACTTC. Together with reference TRBV25-1 and TRBJ2-5, the CDR3 gives the full variable domain: EADIYQTPRYLVIGTGKKITLECSQTMGHDKMYWYQQDPGMELHLIHYSYGVNSTEKGDLSSESTVSRIRTEHFPLTLESARPSHTSQYLCASSPPGRRGETQYFGPGTRLLVL.

The chain links TRBV27 to TRBJ2-7; D unresolved. The germline V gene encodes CDR1 MNHEY and CDR2 SMNVEV (reference sequence). This CDR3 spans 13 amino acids. V lost 7 bases and J 0 bases, leaving 10 bases between the germline ends. The CDR3 DNA is TGTGCCAGCAAAGCCCGTTCCTCCTACGAGCAGTACTTC. This gives the protein CASKARSSYEQYF.

The chain combines TRBV7-8 with TRBJ2-7; D possibly corresponds to TRBD1 (6 bases). This CDR3 region has 14 residues. V dropped 1 base and J dropped 0 bases, with 7 bases sitting between them. Germline V lookup: CDR1 SGHVS, CDR2 FQNEAQ. The CDR3 DNA sequence: TGTGCCAGCAGCTTAGGGACAGCCTCCTACGAGCAGTACTTC. Amino acids: CASSLGTASYEQYF.

The V and J genes are TRBV18 and TRBJ2-7; D gene ambiguous. This CDR3 region has 14 residues. V lost 3 bases to trimming and J lost 3 bases, with 12 bases between them. Germline loops: CDR1 KGHSH, CDR2 LQKENI. The CDR3 bases are TGTGCCAGCTCACCCACTCTAAAGAACTACGAGCAGTACTTC. Amino acid sequence: CASSPTLKNYEQYF.

This clone was observed once. The genes are TRBV9 and TRBJ2-5, with a possible D match to TRBD2 (6 bases). Trimming took 4 bases from V and 4 from J, leaving 17 bases between them. Germline V lookup: CDR1 SGDLS, CDR2 YYNGEE. This CDR3 region has 15 residues. The CDR3 here is CASSPREEWGETQYF. CDR3 nucleotide sequence: TGTGCCAGCAGCCCCAGGGAGGAATGGGGAGAGACCCAGTACTTC. Full variable domain (missing parts from reference TRBV9 and TRBJ2-5): DSGVTQTPKHLITATGQRVTLRCSPRSGDLSVYWYQQSLDQGLQFLIQYYNGEERAKGNILERFSAQQFPDLHSELNLSSLELGDSALYFCASSPREEWGETQYFGPGTRLLVL.

Only one count was recorded for this clone. The chain joins TRBV7-8 to TRBJ1-3, with TRBD1 identical over 7 bases. The CDR3 loop spans 16 amino acids. Per germline, CDR1 SGHVS and CDR2 FQNEAQ. The V segment lost 5 bases and the J segment 0 bases; nucleotides outside the gene matches: 7. CDR3 region: CASSISTGSSGNTIYF. CDR3 in DNA: TGTGCCAGCAGCATCTCGACAGGGAGCTCTGGAAACACCATATATTTT.

The sample holds one count of this clone. The rearrangement links TRBV4-1 to TRBJ2-1, with TRBD2 as a possible D gene (7 bases). The V end was cut by 5 bases, the J end by 9 bases, with 11 bases between. The CDR3 has 12 residues. Germline CDR1 reads MGHRA; CDR2 reads YSYEKL. CDR3 nucleotide sequence: TGCGCCAGCAGCGGGGGCGGGGGTGAGCAGTTCTTC. It specifies CASSGGGGEQFF.

J is TRBJ2-7 and V is TRBV5-4; 12 nucleotides align to TRBD1. The V gene's germline CDR1 is SGHNT and CDR2 YYREEE (reference sequence). The CDR3 covers 14 residues. The J segment lost 6 bases and the V segment lost 4 bases, leaving 5 bases of the junction unmatched. The CDR3 spells CASSLRDRGLEQYF. The CDR3 DNA is TGTGCCAGCAGCCTCCGGGACAGGGGGCTCGAGCAGTACTTC.

The CDR3 nucleotides read TGTGCCAGCAGCTTGGACAGGGGACATAGCTCCTATAATTCACCCCTCCACTTT. Its protein product is CASSLDRGHSSYNSPLHF. This chain connects TRBV5-6 to TRBJ1-6; TRBD1 matches 7 bases. CDR3 length equals 18 residues. Germline V lookup: CDR1 SGHDT, CDR2 YYEEEE. J was trimmed by 0 bases and V by 0 bases; bases with no gene match: 6.

The chain has TRBV4-1 and TRBJ2-5; 9 bases agree with TRBD1. The CDR3 runs 16 residues. Germline CDR1 is MGHRA and CDR2 is YSYEKL. Germline trimming cut 4 bases from V and 1 base from J; bases unmatched to any gene: 7. The CDR3 spells CASSRTGQGLQETQYF. DNA for the CDR3: TGCGCCAGCAGCCGGACGGGACAGGGACTCCAAGAGACCCAGTACTTC.

The genes are TRBV4-3 and TRBJ1-1; 8 bases are shared with TRBD1. CDR1 and CDR2 (germline): LGHNA, YSLEER. V shed 8 bases, J shed 0 bases, and the junction held 5 bases outside the gene matches. The CDR3 is 14 residues long. Here the CDR3 reads CASRRDRMNTEAFF. The CDR3 region has the DNA TGCGCCAGCCGGAGGGACAGGATGAACACTGAAGCTTTCTTT.

V is TRBV6-6 and J is TRBJ1-2; 10 nucleotides agree with TRBD1. The CDR3 is 14 amino acids. CDR1 is MNHNY and CDR2 is SVGAGI in the germline V gene (reference sequence). V shed 5 bases, J shed 9 bases, and the junction held 9 bases outside the gene matches. As DNA, the CDR3 is TGTGCCAGCAGTCCGGGACAGGGGAGAGGAAGCTACACCTTC. Amino acid sequence: CASSPGQGRGSYTF.